The 9 T cell receptor beta chains below all came from one sample that was sequenced in a study of regulatory T cells in long-lasting Graves disease. Stated time point: persistent/refractory GD, antithyroid drugs over 5 years with positive TRAb. Generation of the TCR library employed RNA extracted from PBMCs. Arm-PCR with iRepertoire HTBI primers amplified the CDR3 regions for these TCR beta libraries. One entry per CDR3 protein, called by TCRdb with MiXCR from the multiplex PCR reads. The sample carries around 510,000 distinct CDR3 sequences, roughly 20% recorded once. This specimen consisted of peripheral blood mononuclear cells (PBMCs), obtained when the disease was refractory, from a patient treated with antithyroid drugs. The receptor source for this set is a female donor with Graves disease.

This clonotype showed up many times. The chain links TRBV28 to TRBJ1-2, with 7 bases aligning to TRBD1. CDR1 is MDHEN and CDR2 is SYDVKM in the germline V gene. The CDR3 length is 11 residues. The CDR3 nucleotides read TGTGCTGCGAGACAGGGATATGGCTACACCTTC. Amino acids: CAARQGYGYTF.

This clonotype was observed at least ten times. CDR3 amino acids: CASSLVDRSSYEQYF. CDR3 in DNA: TGTGCCAGCAGTTTAGTAGACAGAAGCTCCTACGAGCAGTACTTC. V and J are TRBV12-3 or TRBV12-4 and TRBJ2-7, with TRBD1 as a possible D gene (5 bases). Between the trimmed V and J ends, which lost 1 base and 0 bases, there was a span of 10 bases. The CDR3 has 15 residues.

At least ten counts were recorded for this clonotype. This CDR3 reads CASTSYAQGEETQYF. The CDR3 DNA reads TGTGCCAGCACGAGTTACGCGCAGGGGGAAGAGACCCAGTACTTC. The chain combines TRBV6-1 with TRBJ2-5; 7 nucleotides match TRBD1. From germline, CDR1 is MNHNS and CDR2 SASEGT. V shed 7 bases and J 3 bases; nucleotides not matched to a gene: 11. The CDR3 is 15 amino acids.

This clonotype was recorded at least ten times. This chain links TRBV6-5 with TRBJ1-1; D perhaps matches TRBD1 (5 bases). Trimming took 4 bases from V and 11 from J, leaving 20 bases between them. This CDR3 spans 14 amino acids. Per germline, CDR1 MNHEY and CDR2 SVGAGI. DNA of the CDR3: TGTGCCAGCAGTTCCGGGCCTCAGGGTTTGCAGGCTTTCTTT. It yields the protein CASSSGPQGLQAFF.

This clonotype appeared a few times. This chain joins TRBV7-2 and TRBJ2-7; D possibly matches TRBD1 or TRBD2 (5 bases each). The germline V gene has CDR1 SGHTA and CDR2 FQGNSA. This CDR3 region has 15 residues. Between the trimmed V and J ends, which lost 4 bases and 0 bases, there was a span of 13 bases. In DNA, the CDR3 is TGTGCCAGCAGCTCTCCGGGACGGATCTCCTACGAGCAGTACTTC. Its protein is CASSSPGRISYEQYF. Supplemented by reference TRBV7-2 and TRBJ2-7, the full variable domain reads GAGVSQSPSNKVTEKGKDVELRCDPISGHTALYWYRQSLGQGLEFLIYFQGNSAPDKSGLPSDRFSAERTGGSVSTLTIQRTQQEDSAVYLCASSSPGRISYEQYFGPGTRLTVT.

The chain is built from TRBV25-1 and TRBJ2-7, with D unclear. The CDR3 loop spans 12 amino acids. Germline lookup yields CDR1 MGHDK and CDR2 SYGVNS. Trimming removed 3 bases from V and 4 bases from J, with 7 bases in between. The CDR3 coding sequence is TGTGCCAGCAGTGATCGTTGGTACGAGCAGTACTTC. Protein: CASSDRWYEQYF.

This clonotype came up many times. The chain employs TRBV10-3 and TRBJ2-7; perhaps TRBD2 as D (5 bases). This CDR3 spans 13 amino acids. V shed 10 bases and J shed 1 base, with 14 bases lying between them. Germline assignment: CDR1 ENHRY and CDR2 SYGVKD. CDR3 loop: CATETRGSYEQYF. DNA of the CDR3: TGTGCCACTGAGACAAGAGGGTCCTACGAGCAGTACTTC.

This clonotype was recorded many times. The chain uses TRBV6-2 or TRBV6-3 and TRBJ1-1, with D unresolved. Germline CDR1 is MNHEY and CDR2 is SVGEGT. V gave up 7 bases and J gave up 0 bases, with 18 bases separating them. The CDR3 spans 16 residues. The DNA for the CDR3 is TGTGCCAGCAAGATGTTTCGGTTCGACGTGAACACTGAAGCTTTCTTT. Its translation: CASKMFRFDVNTEAFF.

Only a few counts were recorded for this clonotype. The chain carries TRBV5-1 and TRBJ1-3; D gene uncertain. Germline V gene lookup returns CDR1 SGHRS and CDR2 YFSETQ. This CDR3 is 14 amino acids long. Trimming stripped 2 bases from V and 0 bases from J, with 6 bases between. As DNA, the CDR3 is TGCGCCAGCAGCTTTGAGGACTCTGGAAACACCATATATTTT. Amino acid sequence: CASSFEDSGNTIYF. The whole variable domain, remainder taken from reference TRBV5-1 and TRBJ1-3, is KAGVTQTPRYLIKTRGQQVTLSCSPISGHRSVSWYQQTPGQGLQFLFEYFSETQRNKGNFPGRFSGRQFSNSRSEMNVSTLELGDSALYLCASSFEDSGNTIYFGEGSWLTVV.